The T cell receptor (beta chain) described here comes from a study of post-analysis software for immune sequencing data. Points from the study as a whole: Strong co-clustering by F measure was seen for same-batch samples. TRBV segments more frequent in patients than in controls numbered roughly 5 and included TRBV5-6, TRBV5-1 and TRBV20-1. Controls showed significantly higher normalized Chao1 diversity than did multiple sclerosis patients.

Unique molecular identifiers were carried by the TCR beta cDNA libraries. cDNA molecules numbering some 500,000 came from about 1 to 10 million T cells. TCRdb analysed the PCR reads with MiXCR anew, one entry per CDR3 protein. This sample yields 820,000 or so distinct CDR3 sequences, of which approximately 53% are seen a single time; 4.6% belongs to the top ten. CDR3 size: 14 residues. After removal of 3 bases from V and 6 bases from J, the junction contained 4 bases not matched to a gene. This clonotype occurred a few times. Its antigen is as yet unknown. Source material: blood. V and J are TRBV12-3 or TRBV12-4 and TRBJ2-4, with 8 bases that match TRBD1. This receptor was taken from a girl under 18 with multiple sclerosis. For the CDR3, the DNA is TGTGCCAGCAGTTTGGGACAGGTGGGAAACATTCAGTACTTC. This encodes CASSLGQVGNIQYF.